This TCR beta chain originates from a study of cytomegalovirus exposure and HLA in healthy donors. With 5 bases removed from V and 0 bases from J, the gap between germline ends came to 13 bases. This CDR3 comprises 16 residues. Germline values: CDR1 LNHDA, CDR2 SQIVND (reference sequence). The PCR made use of 60 Vbeta and 13 Jbeta primers. The table came from immunoSEQ multiplex PCR; TCRdb's copy has only in-frame clones and leaves some out. The sample has about 140,000 clones, approximately 80% seen once. Sequencing was carried out using PBMCs. This chain links TRBV19 with TRBJ2-2; D unresolved. The source of this sequence is a man aged 30 to 45 in good health and CMV-seropositive. Here the CDR3 DNA reads TGTGCCAGTAGTTCAATAAACAACGCGAACACCGGGGAGCTGTTTTTT. It yields the protein CASSSINNANTGELFF.